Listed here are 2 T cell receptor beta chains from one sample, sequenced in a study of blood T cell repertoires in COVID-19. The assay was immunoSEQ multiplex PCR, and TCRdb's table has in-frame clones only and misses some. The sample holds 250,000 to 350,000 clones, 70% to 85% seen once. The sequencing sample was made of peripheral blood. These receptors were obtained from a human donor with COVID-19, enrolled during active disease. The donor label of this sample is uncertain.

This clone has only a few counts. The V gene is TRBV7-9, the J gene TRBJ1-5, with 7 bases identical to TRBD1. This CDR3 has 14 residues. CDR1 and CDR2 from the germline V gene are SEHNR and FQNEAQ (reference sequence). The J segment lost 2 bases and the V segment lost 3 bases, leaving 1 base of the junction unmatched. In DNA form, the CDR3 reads TGTGCCAGCAGCTTTACAGGGGGCAATCAGCCCCAGCATTTT. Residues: CASSFTGGNQPQHF.

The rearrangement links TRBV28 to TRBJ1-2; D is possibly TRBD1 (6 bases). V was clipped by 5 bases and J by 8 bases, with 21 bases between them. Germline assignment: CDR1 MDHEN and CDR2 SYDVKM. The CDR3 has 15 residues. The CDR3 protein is CASSLRQEEVQGYTF. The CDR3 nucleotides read TGTGCCAGCAGTCTGCGACAGGAGGAGGTGCAGGGCTACACCTTC.